A selection of T cell receptor beta chains follows, all from one sample in a study of blood T cell repertoires in COVID-19. Here immunoSEQ multiplex PCR was the method, and the copy in TCRdb shows in-frame clones only, minus some. The data contain a few hundred thousand clones, approximately 80% of them singletons. Sequencing was carried out using peripheral blood. The receptor set was obtained from a human donor in a cohort sampled during active COVID-19. CDR3s include the opening cysteine and the closing phenylalanine or tryptophan. Each record gives: CDR3 protein, CDR3 length, V gene.

CASSIGGGAGYQQFF | 15 | TRBV19
CASSIGSSYNEQFF | 14 | TRBV19
CASSRGAGSGYTF | 13 | TRBV3-1/TRBV3-2
CASSRGSTDTQYF | 13 | TRBV9
CASITGGYNEQFF | 13 | TRBV28
CASGSGTSGSYNEQFF | 16 | TRBV5-1
CATSERQGANYGYTF | 15 | TRBV24-1
CASSQMAGVNTEAFF | 15 | TRBV7-2
CAWSVHRVGEQYF | 13 | TRBV30
CASSSGTGSYEQYF | 14 | TRBV5-4
CASSLTGATDTQYF | 14 | TRBV27
CASSLSLGLAGGHEQFF | 17 | TRBV27
CASSLGASYEQYF | 13 | TRBV28
CSAPSSYEQYF | 11 | TRBV20-1
CATSSNRKETQYF | 13 | TRBV15
CASSFGTGNTEAFF | 14 | TRBV7-8
CASSPPLREREKLFF | 15 | TRBV6-6
CASGKLAGDEQFF | 13 | TRBV27
CASSPEGGSAQYF | 13 | TRBV7-9
CASPTKGKGNEQFF | 14 | TRBV2
CASSFGGTVHQPQHF | 15 | TRBV28
CASTPNTGSIYGYTF | 15 | TRBV28
CASSLEYGSATNEKLFF | 17 | TRBV7-9
CASSFGGRAGETQYF | 15 | TRBV11-2
CASSSRTGLYGYTF | 14 | TRBV27
CASSPLGQGDSPLHF | 15 | TRBV18
CASSLSPGVYGYTF | 14 | TRBV7-2
CASRVGSGGTDTQYF | 15 | TRBV6-4